Following are 22 T cell receptor beta chains from one sample sequenced in a study of vaccination and CD4 T cells after COVID-19. These receptors lack a known antigen. The Oncomine TCR Beta short-read assay sequenced DNA from cultured CD4+ T cells. TCRdb analysed the PCR reads with MiXCR anew, one entry per CDR3 protein. The profile shows approximately 10,000 distinct CDR3 sequences, about 34% of them singletons. As for treatment: approximately 9-day PBMC culture with coronavirus spike peptide pools or control peptides (ViraFEST assay). Unexposed donor CD4+ T cells predated the COVID-19 pandemic, collected 2011-2018. Input material: CD4+ T cells from blood, cultured in vitro. These receptors all come from a human donor in good health.

V is TRBV19 and J is TRBJ1-5, with 8 nucleotides matching TRBD1. Germline assignment: CDR1 LNHDA and CDR2 SQIVND (reference sequence). J lost 2 bases, V lost 11 bases, and 8 bases had no gene match. The CDR3 runs 14 residues. Here the CDR3 DNA reads TGTGCCGGAAGCGGACAGGGAGGCAATCAGCCCCAGCATTTT. This translates into CAGSGQGGNQPQHF.

The V gene is TRBV6-4, the J gene TRBJ2-2; D may match TRBD1 or TRBD2 (5 bases each). This CDR3 has 13 amino acids. The germline CDR1 and CDR2 sequences are MRHNA and SNTAGT. Trimming pared 3 bases from V and 3 bases from J, leaving 5 bases between. CDR3 in DNA: TGTGCCAGCAGTGAGGGGGACACCGGGGAGCTGTTTTTT. The encoded protein is CASSEGDTGELFF.

The chain is built from TRBV5-6 and TRBJ1-2, with 7 bases fitting TRBD1. CDR1 is SGHDT, CDR2 YYEEEE, per germline. The CDR3 contains 13 residues. The V gene end was trimmed by 0 bases and the J gene end by 9 bases; junction bases not matched to a gene: 5. This CDR3 reads CASSLGQGMSYTF. CDR3 in DNA: TGTGCCAGCAGCTTGGGACAGGGAATGAGCTACACCTTC. The variable domain in full, with the rest retrieved from reference TRBV5-6 and TRBJ1-2, is DAGVTQSPTHLIKTRGQQVTLRCSPKSGHDTVSWYQQALGQGPQFIFQYYEEEERQRGNFPDRFSGHQFPNYSSELNVNALLLGDSALYLCASSLGQGMSYTFGSGTRLTVV.

The genes are TRBV21-1 and TRBJ2-5; the table assigns TRBD1, which was not confirmed against the DNA. TRBV21-1 has pseudogene status. The CDR3 totals 16 residues. DNA for the CDR3: TGTGCCAGCAGCTGCCTAAAGAACGGGGGCAGAGAGACCCAGTACTTC. Translating gives CASSCLKNGGRETQYF.

The V and J genes are TRBV5-1 and TRBJ1-6; D is uncertain. Germline CDR1 reads SGHRS; CDR2 reads YFSETQ. The CDR3 totals 15 residues. The ends were cut back, 4 bases at V and 0 bases at J, with 8 bases in the middle. Here the CDR3 reads CASSLPSSYNSPLHF. Here the CDR3 DNA reads TGCGCCAGCAGCCTCCCGAGCTCCTATAATTCACCCCTCCACTTT.

The chain recombines TRBV5-6 with TRBJ1-5; D is possibly TRBD1 (5 bases). This CDR3 comprises 15 residues. Germline-derived CDR1 and CDR2 are SGHDT and YYEEEE. Trimming removed 1 base at V and 0 bases at J, with 8 bases between. The CDR3, as DNA: TGTGCCAGCAGCTTGCAGGGCCTTAGCAATCAGCCCCAGCATTTT. Amino acid sequence: CASSLQGLSNQPQHF. The full variable domain, with the rest looked up from reference TRBV5-6 and TRBJ1-5, is DAGVTQSPTHLIKTRGQQVTLRCSPKSGHDTVSWYQQALGQGPQFIFQYYEEEERQRGNFPDRFSGHQFPNYSSELNVNALLLGDSALYLCASSLQGLSNQPQHFGDGTRLSIL.

This clonotype was recorded a few times. The gene calls are TRBV6-1 and TRBJ2-3, with D hard to call. This CDR3 contains 14 residues. The V gene lost 2 bases and the J gene lost 2 bases, with 8 bases spanning the gap. Germline V gene data show CDR1 as MNHNS and CDR2 as SASEGT. The CDR3 nucleotides read TGTGCCAGCAGTGAACAGTGGCACACAGATACGCAGTATTTT. This codes for CASSEQWHTDTQYF.

This clonotype was observed a handful of times. The chain joins TRBV7-9 to TRBJ1-3; 9 bases map to TRBD1. This CDR3 has 15 residues. V shed 5 bases and J 2 bases; nucleotides not matched to a gene: 4. CDR1 SEHNR and CDR2 FQNEAQ come from the germline V gene (reference sequence). The CDR3 coding sequence is TGTGCCAGCAGCGCACAGGGGGCAGCTGGAAACACCATATATTTT. Translated, it gives CASSAQGAAGNTIYF.

This sequence joins TRBV5-1 and TRBJ2-1; a possible D gene is TRBD2 (6 bases). Per the germline V gene, CDR1 is SGHRS and CDR2 is YFSETQ. The CDR3 consists of 15 residues. V lost 0 bases and J 7 bases, leaving 14 bases between the germline ends. The CDR3 DNA sequence: TGCGCCAGCAGCTTGGGTCTAACGGGGGAGAATGAGCAGTTCTTC. It translates to CASSLGLTGENEQFF.

This clonotype appeared a few times. The chain carries TRBV6-5 and TRBJ1-2; D uncertain. CDR3 length equals 13 residues. V was cut by 2 bases and J by 5 bases, with 9 bases left in between. Germline CDR1 MNHEY, CDR2 SVGAGI. For the CDR3, the DNA is TGTGCCAGCAGTTACCTCTCGACGTATGGCTACACCTTC. This codes for CASSYLSTYGYTF.

The chain is built from TRBV5-5 and TRBJ1-1, with unresolved D. V was cut by 0 bases and J by 2 bases, with 8 bases left in between. The CDR3 runs to 14 residues. CDR1 SGHKS and CDR2 YYEKEE come from the germline V gene (reference sequence). CDR3 nucleotide sequence: TGTGCCAGCAGCTTGGGCCTTATAAACACTGAAGCTTTCTTT. Amino acids: CASSLGLINTEAFF.

V gene TRBV11-1 combines with J gene TRBJ1-6; D remains ambiguous. The CDR3 sequence is 12 residues long. Germline assignment: CDR1 SGHAT and CDR2 FQDESV (reference sequence). V was pared by 5 bases and J by 7 bases, with 6 bases between. CDR3 coding DNA: TGTGCCAGCAGCGCGGGGAATTCACCCCTCCACTTT. Protein sequence: CASSAGNSPLHF.

The rearrangement joins TRBV6-1 to TRBJ1-5; unclear D gene. V lost 6 bases, J lost 4 bases, and 13 bases lay in between. Germline V gene sequence: CDR1 MNHNS, CDR2 SASEGT. The CDR3 spans 14 residues. In DNA, the CDR3 is TGTGCCAGCAGCCTTGGACGACGGAATCAGCCCCAGCATTTT. It codes for CASSLGRRNQPQHF.

This clonotype came up a few times. V gene TRBV20-1 combines with J gene TRBJ1-2; D not certain. In germline, CDR1 is DFQATT, CDR2 SNEGSKA (reference sequence). There are 14 residues in the CDR3. Trimming took off 3 bases at V and 6 bases at J, with 17 bases between the two ends. The CDR3 DNA reads TGCAGTGCTAGCTCACCCCGGGGTGACCATGGCTACACCTTC. This encodes CSASSPRGDHGYTF.

This clonotype was counted once. V gene TRBV4-1 combines with J gene TRBJ2-3; D gene unclear. V dropped 0 bases and J dropped 5 bases, with 15 bases sitting between them. The CDR3 is 16 amino acids. The germline CDR1 and CDR2 sequences are MGHRA and YSYEKL. The CDR3 nucleotides are TGCGCCAGCAGCCAAGATCTGAGAACCTCGGGAGATACGCAGTATTTT. Translation: CASSQDLRTSGDTQYF.

This sequence joins TRBV2 and TRBJ2-7; D call uncertain. Germline V lookup: CDR1 SNHLY, CDR2 FYNNEI. V was cut by 5 bases and J by 1 base, with 9 bases left in between. This CDR3 spans 13 amino acids. CDR3 in DNA: TGTGCCAGCAGTCCGGACGGTTCCTACGAGCAGTACTTC. It encodes CASSPDGSYEQYF.

The rearrangement joins TRBV20-1 to TRBJ2-1; 11 positions match TRBD1. There are 15 residues in the CDR3. The J segment lost 7 bases and the V segment lost 6 bases, leaving 11 bases of the junction unmatched. Germline CDR1 reads DFQATT; CDR2 reads SNEGSKA (reference sequence). The CDR3: CSAYPGTGGRNEQFF. Written as DNA, the CDR3 is TGCAGTGCGTACCCCGGGACAGGGGGTCGAAATGAGCAGTTCTTC.

The table lists this clonotype with a few counts. The CDR3 reads CASRDSGTYNYGYTF. The DNA of the CDR3 is TGTGCCAGCAGAGATTCCGGGACATATAACTATGGCTACACCTTC. V gene TRBV6-1 combines with J gene TRBJ1-2; perhaps TRBD1 as D (6 bases). Trimming cost V 6 bases and J 1 base, with 15 bases left between them. The CDR3 has 15 amino acids. Per the germline V gene, CDR1 is MNHNS and CDR2 is SASEGT.

The V and J genes are TRBV19 and TRBJ1-2; D not resolved. The CDR3 extends over 15 amino acids. CDR1 is LNHDA and CDR2 is SQIVND in the germline V gene (reference sequence). V lost 3 bases and J 0 bases, leaving 11 bases between the germline ends. In DNA form, the CDR3 reads TGTGCCAGTAGTATTGGAACGGTCGCTAACTATGGCTACACCTTC. Residues: CASSIGTVANYGYTF.

This clonotype rates as medium-sized (0.01 to 0.1%). This chain uses TRBV6-1 with TRBJ2-7; 9 bases are shared with TRBD1. Losses at the gene ends were 7 bases for V and 6 bases for J; bases not matched to a gene: 13. Per germline, CDR1 MNHNS and CDR2 SASEGT. The CDR3 is 15 amino acids. DNA for the CDR3: TGTGCCAGCATTACCCCGGGACAGGGAGGGAGCGAGCAGTACTTC. The encoded protein is CASITPGQGGSEQYF.

The chain recombines TRBV29-1 with TRBJ2-3, with 8 bases matching TRBD2. Trimming took 3 bases from V and 6 from J; bases not matched to a gene: 8. The CDR3 loop spans 14 amino acids. CDR1 SQVTM and CDR2 ANQGSEA come from the germline V gene. The CDR3 is CSVEVGGVWDTQYF. In DNA, the CDR3 is TGCAGCGTTGAGGTCGGGGGGGTGTGGGATACGCAGTATTTT.

V gene TRBV2 combines with J gene TRBJ1-1; no clear D gene. CDR1 SNHLY and CDR2 FYNNEI come from the germline V gene. The V end lost 5 bases, the J end lost 5 bases, and 9 bases lay between the germline ends. The CDR3 is made up of 12 amino acids. The CDR3 DNA reads as TGTGCCAGCAGTCCTATGGGGACTGAAGCTTTCTTT. This gives the protein CASSPMGTEAFF.